A single sample gave rise to the 23 T cell receptor beta chains below, sequenced in a study of CD8 T cells in Susac syndrome. RNA, at roughly 0.5 to 1 ug, was reverse transcribed with random hexamers. MiXCR was run by TCRdb on the immunoSEQ multiplex PCR reads, yielding one entry per CDR3 protein. Here the sample spans 100,000 to 150,000 distinct CDR3 sequences, around 95% being singletons. Specimen: CD4+ T cells from PBMCs. All receptors come from a human donor in good health.

This chain links TRBV30 with TRBJ1-1, with 10 bases aligning to TRBD1. The CDR3 loop spans 15 amino acids. The trim removed 3 bases at V and 3 bases at J, leaving 7 bases unmatched. Germline V gene sequence: CDR1 GTSNPN, CDR2 SVGIG (reference sequence). The CDR3 protein is CAWSIPGTGDTEAFF. CDR3 coding DNA: TGTGCCTGGAGCATTCCAGGGACAGGGGACACTGAAGCTTTCTTT.

This chain joins TRBV5-4 and TRBJ2-7, with 12 bases lining up with TRBD2. CDR3 length: 16 residues. Per the germline V gene, CDR1 is SGHNT and CDR2 is YYREEE (reference sequence). V dropped 3 bases and J dropped 0; count of bases not matched to a gene: 4. Here the CDR3 DNA reads TGTGCCAGCAGCTGGGGACTAGCGGGCCCCTCCTACGAGCAGTACTTC. It is translated as CASSWGLAGPSYEQYF.

The rearrangement uses TRBV5-1 and TRBJ2-5, with 7 positions matching TRBD1. V dropped 4 bases and J dropped 2; count of bases not matched to a gene: 5. This CDR3 spans 14 amino acids. Germline V CDR1 and CDR2: SGHRS, YFSETQ. The CDR3, as DNA: TGCGCCAGCAGCAACCCGGGACAGCAAGAGACCCAGTACTTC. Protein product: CASSNPGQQETQYF.

The CDR3 region is CSAGEISYEQYF. CDR3 DNA sequence: TGCAGTGCTGGCGAAATCTCCTACGAGCAGTACTTC. The chain links TRBV20-1 to TRBJ2-7; D remains ambiguous. Germline V gene data show CDR1 as DFQATT and CDR2 as SNEGSKA (reference sequence). CDR3 size: 12 residues. V was cut by 5 bases and J by 0 bases, with 8 bases left in between.

This clonotype has just one count. This rearrangement joins TRBV2 to TRBJ2-3; D remains unclear. This CDR3 region has 15 residues. The germline V gene encodes CDR1 SNHLY and CDR2 FYNNEI. V lost 8 bases to trimming and J lost 1 base, with 16 bases between them. The CDR3 loop is CASLKDSAGTDTQYF. DNA of the CDR3: TGTGCCAGCCTCAAAGATTCCGCGGGCACAGATACGCAGTATTTT.

The chain has TRBV27 and TRBJ1-2; TRBD1 aligns across 8 bases. The CDR3 runs to 18 residues. V dropped 7 bases and J dropped 4; count of bases not matched to a gene: 20. The germline V gene has CDR1 MNHEY and CDR2 SMNVEV (reference sequence). CDR3 sequence: CASTPGDRTEKFFYGYTF. CDR3 in DNA: TGTGCCAGCACCCCGGGGGACAGGACTGAAAAGTTCTTCTATGGCTACACCTTC.

A single count supports this clonotype. This chain uses TRBV2 with TRBJ2-1, with 8 positions matching TRBD1. With 11 bases clipped from V and 1 base from J, the junction kept 7 bases outside the gene matches. Germline V gives CDR1 SNHLY, CDR2 FYNNEI. The CDR3 consists of 14 residues. DNA for the CDR3: TGTGCCGCACAGGGGGGTGGATCCTACAATGAGCAGTTCTTC. Protein: CAAQGGGSYNEQFF.

This clonotype was found a few times. This chain links TRBV7-8 with TRBJ2-1; D is perhaps TRBD2 (5 bases). Trimming left V 2 bases short and J 7 bases short, with 15 bases between. CDR3 length: 15 amino acids. Germline V gene lookup returns CDR1 SGHVS and CDR2 FQNEAQ. The CDR3 sequence: CASSLLVGVGNEQFF. DNA for the CDR3: TGTGCCAGCAGCTTACTCGTGGGAGTCGGTAATGAGCAGTTCTTC.

This clonotype was picked up a small number of times. V is TRBV3-1 and J is TRBJ2-7, with 9 bases aligning to TRBD2. The CDR3 runs 15 residues. Germline CDR1 and CDR2: LGHDT and YNNKEL (reference sequence). J was trimmed by 2 bases and V by 4 bases; bases with no gene match: 6. CDR3 residues: CASSLLSGRPYEQYF. For the CDR3, the DNA is TGTGCCAGCAGCCTCCTTAGCGGGAGACCCTACGAGCAGTACTTC.

CDR3 sequence (DNA): TGTGCCAGCAGTTACACTAGCGGGAGAGGATCATCCTACGAGCAGTACTTC. Its protein product is CASSYTSGRGSSYEQYF. The chain joins TRBV6-2 or TRBV6-3 to TRBJ2-7, with 11 positions matching TRBD2. Trimming at V came to 2 bases and at J to 1 base, leaving 7 bases not matched to a gene. Germline V gives CDR1 MNHEY, CDR2 SVGEGT. This CDR3 spans 17 amino acids.

This clonotype was detected only once. The chain recombines TRBV3-1 with TRBJ2-1; 7 positions match TRBD2. Trimming took 1 base from V and 4 from J; bases not matched to a gene: 7. This CDR3 region has 16 residues. In germline, CDR1 is LGHDT, CDR2 YNNKEL (reference sequence). CDR3 sequence reads: CASSQGGLVQYNEQFF. As DNA, the CDR3 is TGTGCCAGCAGCCAAGGAGGACTAGTCCAGTACAATGAGCAGTTCTTC.

The chain uses TRBV9 and TRBJ2-7; D is undetermined. Trimming took 3 bases from V and 2 from J, leaving 6 bases between them. The CDR3 contains 12 residues. CDR1 SGDLS and CDR2 YYNGEE come from the germline V gene. The CDR3 DNA follows: TGTGCCAGCAGCGAAATCCCCTACGAGCAGTACTTC. Protein product: CASSEIPYEQYF.

The CDR3 sequence: CASSPRGTGGVETQYF. The CDR3 DNA is TGTGCCAGCAGCCCAAGGGGGACAGGGGGAGTGGAGACCCAGTACTTC. This chain joins TRBV7-2 and TRBJ2-5; TRBD1 agrees at 11 bases. V lost 5 bases and J lost 5; bases outside the gene matches: 10. Germline CDR1 is SGHTA and CDR2 is FQGNSA. This CDR3 is built from 16 residues. The variable domain in full, completed from reference TRBV7-2 and TRBJ2-5, reads GAGVSQSPSNKVTEKGKDVELRCDPISGHTALYWYRQSLGQGLEFLIYFQGNSAPDKSGLPSDRFSAERTGGSVSTLTIQRTQQEDSAVYLCASSPRGTGGVETQYFGPGTRLLVL.

The gene calls are TRBV25-1 and TRBJ2-3, with 8 bases aligning to TRBD1. The germline CDR1 and CDR2 sequences are MGHDK and SYGVNS. The CDR3 is made up of 17 amino acids. Losses at the gene ends were 7 bases for V and 5 bases for J; bases not matched to a gene: 17. As DNA, the CDR3 is TGTGCCAGCATAGGAAGACAGGGGTCCCCTAAGAGAGATACGCAGTATTTT. It is translated as CASIGRQGSPKRDTQYF.

The chain joins TRBV10-3 to TRBJ2-5; possibly TRBD2 for D (6 bases). This CDR3 has 14 residues. The germline CDR1 and CDR2 sequences are ENHRY and SYGVKD. Trimming took 7 bases from V and 5 from J, leaving 17 bases between them. The CDR3 DNA sequence: TGTGCCATCACGGCTGCGGGGAACGGGGAGACCCAGTACTTC. Translated, it gives CAITAAGNGETQYF.

This chain joins TRBV30 and TRBJ2-2; no clear D gene. The germline V gene has CDR1 GTSNPN and CDR2 SVGIG (reference sequence). Trimming took off 1 base at V and 2 bases at J, with 5 bases between the two ends. This CDR3 is 13 amino acids long. CDR3 sequence: CAWSAYNTGELFF. In DNA, the CDR3 is TGTGCCTGGAGTGCCTATAACACCGGGGAGCTGTTTTTT.

This chain joins TRBV7-9 and TRBJ1-1, with D uncertain. The CDR3 spans 13 residues. Germline values: CDR1 SEHNR, CDR2 FQNEAQ (reference sequence). Trimming stripped 3 bases from V and 4 bases from J, with 9 bases between. The CDR3 sequence: CASSLTTGTEAFF. The CDR3 coding sequence is TGTGCCAGCAGCTTGACTACGGGCACTGAAGCTTTCTTT.

The V and J genes are TRBV10-2 and TRBJ2-7; D possibly corresponds to TRBD1 (5 bases). This CDR3 is built from 13 residues. Trimming pared 4 bases from V and 3 bases from J, leaving 10 bases between. Germline CDR1 reads WSHSY; CDR2 reads SAAADI. CDR3 in amino acids: CASSGTPYYEQYF. CDR3 in DNA: TGCGCCAGCAGTGGGACACCATACTACGAGCAGTACTTC.

The chain links TRBV5-1 to TRBJ2-2; 12 nucleotides match TRBD2. Germline V gives CDR1 SGHRS, CDR2 YFSETQ. This CDR3 has 19 amino acids. The ends lost 4 bases at V and 2 bases at J; junction bases unmatched: 12. CDR3 sequence reads: CASSLHRTSGEGNTGELFF. The CDR3 DNA reads TGCGCCAGCAGCCTACACCGGACTAGCGGGGAGGGAAACACCGGGGAGCTGTTTTTT. The full variable domain, in which reference TRBV5-1 and TRBJ2-2 provide the parts outside the CDR3, is KAGVTQTPRYLIKTRGQQVTLSCSPISGHRSVSWYQQTPGQGLQFLFEYFSETQRNKGNFPGRFSGRQFSNSRSEMNVSTLELGDSALYLCASSLHRTSGEGNTGELFFGEGSRLTVL.

The chain employs TRBV7-9 and TRBJ1-4; no clear D. V was cut by 4 bases and J by 5 bases, with 17 bases left in between. Germline V lookup: CDR1 SEHNR, CDR2 FQNEAQ (reference sequence). The CDR3 is made up of 16 amino acids. CDR3 sequence (DNA): TGTGCCAGCAGCTCCTACACCGCCGGAGCCAATGAAAAACTGTTTTTT. This sequence encodes CASSSYTAGANEKLFF.

The rearrangement links TRBV10-3 to TRBJ1-2; D perhaps matches TRBD1 (6 bases). The germline gives CDR1 ENHRY, CDR2 SYGVKD. The CDR3 is 13 amino acids. The V end was cut by 4 bases, the J end by 6 bases, with 12 bases between. CDR3 sequence: CAISAARDNGYTF. CDR3 in DNA: TGTGCCATCAGTGCTGCCAGGGACAATGGCTACACCTTC.

J is TRBJ2-5 and V is TRBV29-1; the D gene is possibly TRBD2 (5 bases). The V gene lost 5 bases and the J gene lost 4 bases, with 8 bases spanning the gap. In germline, CDR1 is SQVTM, CDR2 ANQGSEA. This CDR3 is built from 11 residues. CDR3 bases: TGCAGCGTTCCTAGCAGAGAGACCCAGTACTTC. Translation: CSVPSRETQYF.

The rearrangement links TRBV7-9 to TRBJ1-1; D is unclear. V was pared by 1 base and J by 4 bases, with 7 bases between. This CDR3 is 13 amino acids long. Per germline, CDR1 SEHNR and CDR2 FQNEAQ (reference sequence). Written as DNA, the CDR3 is TGTGCCAGCAGCTTAGAATGGGGCACTGAAGCTTTCTTT. It is translated as CASSLEWGTEAFF.